Described below is a single TCR beta chain sequence and its context. This clonotype came up many times. Its antigen is unknown. Base quality data are lacking; no much larger clone is found one base away. The data originate from a study of T-cell memory formation after mild COVID-19 (TCRdb year 2021). With respect to the entire study: Most TCR sequence clusters were specific to one of the two donors. T-cell clones expanding and contracting after mild COVID-19 in a couple of donors were tracked by longitudinal TCRalpha and TCRbeta repertoire sequencing. The cohort was made up of two young adult volunteers, one female and one male, who were previously healthy. Study-level results and caveats: Some responding clones were detected in pre-infection memory, which suggested that pre-existing cross-reactive memory T cells had joined the SARS-CoV-2 response. Whether the second-wave clones peaking on day 37 were SARS-CoV-2 specific was not confirmed. The study included only a couple of mild cases, and larger cohorts that include severe cases with pre-infection samples were judged to be necessary. Contracting CD4+ clones appeared mostly in the CM and EM memory subsets, whereas CD8+ clones were enriched in EMRA. Clones that contracted from day 15 to 85 showed balanced CD4/CD8 phenotypes, whereas a second wave of clones that expanded from day 15 to 37 leaned towards CD4+.

Taken from the germline V gene, the CDR1 and CDR2 loops are MNHEY and SVGAGI. The junction shows trimming of 0 bases on V and 7 bases on J, and the gene matches do not reach 12 bases of it. The CDR3 holds 17 amino acids from the cysteine to the phenylalanine. Only the CDR3 DNA stays, 51 bases, in frame from base 1. Ficoll-Paque density gradient centrifugation was the method used to isolate PBMCs. The run used an Illumina NovaSeq 6000. Using 5'RACE with constant-segment primers, TCRalpha and TCRbeta cDNA libraries were constructed, with sample barcodes and unique molecular identifiers added in the process. Trizol reagent was used to extract RNA from every sample. Libraries were amplified in two PCR steps, with a second sample barcode and Illumina TruSeq adapters added in the second step. Libraries were sequenced on an Illumina NovaSeq with 2 x 150 bp paired-end reads. The authors' analysis ran thus. Reads were demultiplexed and collapsed into UMI-guided consensus sequences with migec v1.2.7. Using mixcr v2.1.11, the UMI consensuses were aligned to TRA and TRB V and J templates and assembled into clonotypes. Clonotypes were classified as expanded or contracted when called significant by both edgeR and NoisET, with noise models trained on biological replicates. For edgeR calls, the thresholds were a false discovery rate-adjusted p below 0.01 and a log2 fold-change of 1. PCA with hierarchical clustering of max-normalized trajectories of the 1000 most abundant clonotypes was used as exploratory dynamics analysis. Separately sequenced CD4+ and CD8+ repertoires were used to assign the CD4 or CD8 phenotype of responding clones. The public reads were quality trimmed at Q25 with fastp and then assembled into clones with MiXCR by TCRdb, keeping productive beta chains. Identical CDR3 protein sequences are pooled into one entry, listed with their most common genes and DNA. It is TCRdb's table, rather than the study itself, that gives the V and J calls and clone size. The sample table records some 490,000 distinct CDR3 sequences; over 15% of these occur just once. Together, the top ten hold 9% to 15% of the sample.

The TCR originated in an adult woman who had mild COVID-19 (a few samples of this study predate the infection). The sample titles of this study are shuffled in the database, so cell type and time point are left out; the donor was told from shared clones. Sequencing was done on a sample of PBMCs or a T cell subset sorted from them (not recorded which). The V and J segments used are TRBV6-5 and TRBJ2-1, with 7 bases aligning to TRBD2. In nucleotide form, the sequence is TGTGCCAGCAGTTACTCGATATTTGGGGGAGGGCCGAATGAGCAGTTCTTC. This is translated as CASSYSIFGGGPNEQFF.